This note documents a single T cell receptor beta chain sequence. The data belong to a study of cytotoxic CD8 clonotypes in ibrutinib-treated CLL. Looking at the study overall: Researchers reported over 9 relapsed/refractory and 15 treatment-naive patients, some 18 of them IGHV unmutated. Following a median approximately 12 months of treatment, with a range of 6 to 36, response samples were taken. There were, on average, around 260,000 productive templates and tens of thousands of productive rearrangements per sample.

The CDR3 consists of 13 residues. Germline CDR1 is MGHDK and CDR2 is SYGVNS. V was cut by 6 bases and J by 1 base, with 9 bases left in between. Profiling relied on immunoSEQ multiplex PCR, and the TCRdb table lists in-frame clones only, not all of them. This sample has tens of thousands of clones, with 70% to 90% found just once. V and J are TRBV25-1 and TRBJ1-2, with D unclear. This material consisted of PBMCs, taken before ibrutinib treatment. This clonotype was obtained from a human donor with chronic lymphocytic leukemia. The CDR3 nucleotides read TGTGCCAGCAGCCCGACTGTTAACTATGGCTACACCTTC. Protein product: CASSPTVNYGYTF.